The 23 T cell receptor beta chains below all came from one sample that was sequenced in a study of beta chain features in type 1 diabetes. Study conclusions and caveats: Among all four CD4+ subsets, Type 1 diabetes patients had TCRB CDR3s that were moderately but significantly shorter.

Antigens for these TCRs are unknown. Expressed TCRB transcripts were sequenced, since all the RNA that had been isolated was reverse transcribed. This table comes from immunoSEQ multiplex PCR, and its TCRdb copy is limited to in-frame clones, with some not included. The sample lists under 300,000 clones; more than 11% were seen once. The sequencing sample was made of naive CD4+ T cells from blood. Every receptor here comes from a man aged 30-40 years with type 1 diabetes.

The chain links TRBV19 to TRBJ2-7; D possibly corresponds to TRBD1 (5 bases). The CDR3 runs to 15 residues. The V gene's germline CDR1 is LNHDA and CDR2 SQIVND (reference sequence). The germline V and J ends were trimmed by 5 bases and 0 bases, with 14 bases remaining between them. Here the CDR3 DNA reads TGTGCCAGTAGTCATCACCGACAGAGCTCCTACGAGCAGTACTTC. Translation: CASSHHRQSSYEQYF.

This clone appeared a few times. The gene calls are TRBV6-5 and TRBJ1-3, with TRBD1 identical over 7 bases. This CDR3 spans 15 amino acids. J lost 0 bases, V lost 5 bases, and 4 bases had no gene match. CDR1 is MNHEY, CDR2 SVGAGI, per germline. As DNA, the CDR3 is TGTGCCAGCAGTGCGACAGGGACCTCTGGAAACACCATATATTTT. It codes for CASSATGTSGNTIYF.

The rearrangement uses TRBV29-1 and TRBJ2-7; D may be TRBD2 (6 bases). The CDR3 extends over 15 amino acids. Trimming removed 6 bases at V and 0 bases at J, with 18 bases between. The germline CDR1 and CDR2 sequences are SQVTM and ANQGSEA. CDR3 sequence: CSVVGWDSSSYEQYF. The DNA for the CDR3 is TGCAGCGTCGTTGGATGGGACTCGAGCTCCTACGAGCAGTACTTC.

The chain links TRBV9 to TRBJ2-3; D is unresolved. Germline V gene sequence: CDR1 SGDLS, CDR2 YYNGEE. V lost 0 bases, J lost 4 bases, and 15 bases lay in between. This CDR3 has 16 amino acids. The CDR3 loop reads CASSVARVPGSDTQYF. The CDR3 region has the DNA TGTGCCAGCAGCGTAGCTCGGGTCCCCGGCTCAGATACGCAGTATTTT.

The V and J genes are TRBV12-5 and TRBJ2-5, with D possibly TRBD2 on 5 matching bases. In germline, CDR1 is LGHNT, CDR2 FRNRAP. The CDR3 runs to 14 residues. V lost 6 bases to trimming and J lost 5 bases, with 16 bases between them. Here the CDR3 reads CASGSVRVGETQYF. CDR3 nucleotides: TGTGCTAGTGGCTCGGTGAGGGTGGGTGAGACCCAGTACTTC.

This clone appeared a few times. The chain has TRBV30 and TRBJ2-3; 10 positions agree with TRBD2. J was trimmed by 6 bases and V by 1 base; bases with no gene match: 4. In germline, CDR1 is GTSNPN, CDR2 SVGIG (reference sequence). The CDR3 is 14 amino acids. CDR3 region: CAWSGLAGEDTQYF. Written as DNA, the CDR3 is TGTGCCTGGAGTGGCCTAGCGGGAGAGGATACGCAGTATTTT.

This chain connects TRBV9 to TRBJ2-7; perhaps TRBD1 as D (6 bases). Germline V gene data show CDR1 as SGDLS and CDR2 as YYNGEE. Deletions cut 4 bases from V and 3 bases from J, with 14 bases between. The CDR3 is made up of 14 amino acids. In DNA form, the CDR3 reads TGTGCCAGCAGCCCCATGACAGGAGTCTACGAGCAGTACTTC. Translated, it gives CASSPMTGVYEQYF.

Only a few counts were recorded for this clone. The chain has TRBV29-1 and TRBJ2-1, with D possibly matching TRBD1 (5 bases). Trimming left V 7 bases short and J 3 bases short, with 16 bases between. The germline V gene encodes CDR1 SQVTM and CDR2 ANQGSEA. The CDR3 extends over 14 amino acids. The CDR3 nucleotides read TGCAGCGGAGGACACGCAACCTTCTACAATGAGCAGTTCTTC. Protein sequence: CSGGHATFYNEQFF.

The chain uses TRBV7-9 and TRBJ1-1, with 7 nucleotides matching TRBD1. Trimming took 1 base from V and 5 from J; bases not matched to a gene: 4. The germline CDR1 and CDR2 sequences are SEHNR and FQNEAQ (reference sequence). This CDR3 region has 14 residues. CDR3 amino acids: CASSLEGASTEAFF. DNA for the CDR3: TGTGCCAGCAGCTTAGAGGGGGCGAGTACTGAAGCTTTCTTT.

This clone has only a few counts. The rearrangement links TRBV12-2 to TRBJ2-3; the listed D gene, TRBD2, was not tested against the DNA. TRBV12-2 is a pseudogene. This CDR3 spans 16 amino acids. CDR3 sequence reads: CASRFQAGAYTDTQYF. The CDR3, as DNA: TGTGCAAGTCGCTTCCAAGCGGGGGCGTACACAGATACGCAGTATTTT.

This clone was seen more than once but under ten times. The chain joins TRBV4-1 to TRBJ2-7; 9 bases agree with TRBD1. In germline, CDR1 is MGHRA, CDR2 YSYEKL. The length of the CDR3 is 15 residues. Trimming took 2 bases from V and 5 from J; bases not matched to a gene: 7. The CDR3 loop reads CASSQPGQGLHEQYF. The DNA for the CDR3 is TGCGCCAGCAGCCAACCGGGACAGGGTTTGCACGAGCAGTACTTC.

This sequence joins TRBV4-2 and TRBJ2-7; no definite D call. The CDR3 totals 13 residues. The germline CDR1 and CDR2 sequences are LGHNA and YNFKEQ. The germline V and J ends were trimmed by 0 bases and 10 bases, with 13 bases remaining between them. The CDR3 protein is CASSQDGLSGQYF. In DNA, the CDR3 is TGTGCCAGCAGCCAAGATGGATTGTCAGGACAGTACTTC.

V gene TRBV5-1 combines with J gene TRBJ2-2; D possibly corresponds to TRBD2 (5 bases). Trimming left V 2 bases short and J 0 bases short, with 8 bases between. Germline V lookup: CDR1 SGHRS, CDR2 YFSETQ. The CDR3 is 15 amino acids. The CDR3 spells CASSFQLANTGELFF. CDR3 DNA sequence: TGCGCCAGCAGCTTCCAACTAGCGAACACCGGGGAGCTGTTTTTT.

This chain uses TRBV25-1 with TRBJ2-3; D remains unclear. Germline V gene data show CDR1 as MGHDK and CDR2 as SYGVNS. V dropped 7 bases and J dropped 0 bases, with 8 bases sitting between them. This CDR3 contains 13 residues. DNA for the CDR3: TGTGCCAGCAAACTCGTAAGCACAGATACGCAGTATTTT. This translates into CASKLVSTDTQYF.

The chain has TRBV11-2 and TRBJ2-1; 8 nucleotides agree with TRBD2. The germline gives CDR1 SGHAT, CDR2 FQNNGV. V lost 4 bases to trimming and J lost 6 bases; unmatched junction nucleotides: 5. The CDR3 covers 14 residues. The CDR3: CASSSMGLVNEQFF. The CDR3 nucleotides are TGTGCCAGCAGCTCGATGGGACTAGTCAATGAGCAGTTCTTC.

This chain connects TRBV30 to TRBJ1-1; D unresolved. V was pared by 1 base and J by 2 bases, with 5 bases between. The CDR3 covers 12 residues. Germline values: CDR1 GTSNPN, CDR2 SVGIG (reference sequence). CDR3 sequence (DNA): TGTGCCTGGAGTGCCTCCAACACTGAAGCTTTCTTT. Encoded protein: CAWSASNTEAFF.

This chain links TRBV7-9 with TRBJ1-4; D gene uncertain. With 3 bases removed from V and 3 bases from J, the gap between germline ends came to 8 bases. The CDR3 covers 14 residues. Per germline, CDR1 SEHNR and CDR2 FQNEAQ (reference sequence). The CDR3 sequence: CASSFGGPNEKLFF. The CDR3 coding sequence is TGTGCCAGCAGCTTTGGTGGGCCTAATGAAAAACTGTTTTTT.

The CDR3 sequence: CASSQDDAGGSDEQYF. CDR3 in DNA: TGTGCCAGCAGCCAAGATGACGCGGGGGGGTCCGACGAGCAGTACTTC. The chain combines TRBV4-2 with TRBJ2-7, with 9 bases matching TRBD2. Trimming at V came to 0 bases and at J to 5 bases, leaving 8 bases not matched to a gene. In germline, CDR1 is LGHNA, CDR2 YNFKEQ. This CDR3 region has 16 residues.

This clone was detected only a few times. The rearrangement uses TRBV7-2 and TRBJ2-1, with D possibly matching TRBD1 (6 bases). The CDR3 runs to 14 residues. Germline V gene data show CDR1 as SGHTA and CDR2 as FQGNSA. V was clipped by 5 bases and J by 4 bases, with 12 bases between them. DNA for the CDR3: TGTGCCAGCAGCGATTACCAGGGGTACAATGAGCAGTTCTTC. This codes for CASSDYQGYNEQFF.

There are a few counts of this clone. This chain connects TRBV10-3 to TRBJ2-4; tentative D call: TRBD2 (6 bases). Trimming cost V 3 bases and J 8 bases, with 14 bases left between them. This CDR3 has 14 residues. Looked up from germline, CDR1 is ENHRY and CDR2 is SYGVKD. CDR3 nucleotide sequence: TGTGCCATCAGTGACGCGGGACCAGCCGACATTCAGTACTTC. This encodes CAISDAGPADIQYF.

V gene TRBV5-4 combines with J gene TRBJ2-7; a weak D match, TRBD2 (7 bases). V lost 4 bases and J 2 bases, leaving 13 bases between the germline ends. The CDR3 is 14 amino acids. Germline CDR1 is SGHNT and CDR2 is YYREEE (reference sequence). Written as DNA, the CDR3 is TGTGCCAGCAGCCCATGGGGGGGCCCCTACGAGCAGTACTTC. It encodes CASSPWGGPYEQYF.

In its sample, this clone was seen a few times. The chain is built from TRBV25-1 and TRBJ2-2, with 8 bases matching TRBD1. Germline CDR1 is MGHDK and CDR2 is SYGVNS. Losses at the gene ends were 8 bases for V and 5 bases for J; bases not matched to a gene: 7. The CDR3 extends over 14 amino acids. The CDR3 reads CASSQGAQTGELFF. CDR3 bases: TGTGCCAGCTCCCAGGGGGCGCAAACCGGGGAGCTGTTTTTT.

In this sample, this clone turned up a few times. V usage is TRBV7-2 and J usage is TRBJ2-1; 7 bases align to TRBD2. The CDR3 sequence is 17 residues long. V gave up 1 base and J gave up 1 base; unmatched junction bases: 7. Germline V gene sequence: CDR1 SGHTA, CDR2 FQGNSA. The CDR3 coding sequence is TGTGCCAGCAGCTTAGTGCTGGCGGGAGCGTCCTACAATGAGCAGTTCTTC. Protein product: CASSLVLAGASYNEQFF.